The next 8 T cell receptor beta chains were all read from a single sample in a study of identical twins. TCRdb called the 5' RACE reads again in MiXCR, with one record for every CDR3 protein. The sample comprises about 690,000 distinct CDR3 sequences, around 21% of which are singletons, and around 4.4% rests with the top ten. The sample was also linked to a second study, of T cells expressing NK-cell markers.

The specimen was PBMCs. These receptors all come from a young woman in good health.

This clonotype was detected only a few times. This chain connects TRBV5-1 to TRBJ2-7; possibly TRBD2 for D (5 bases). The CDR3 loop spans 12 amino acids. Trimming left V 1 base short and J 6 bases short, with 8 bases between. The germline V gene encodes CDR1 SGHRS and CDR2 YFSETQ. DNA for the CDR3: TGCGCCAGCAGCTTGCTACTAGGCGAGCAGTACTTC. Its translation: CASSLLLGEQYF.

This clonotype has only a few counts. This chain joins TRBV12-3 or TRBV12-4 and TRBJ2-2; D ambiguous. V was trimmed by 3 bases and J by 6 bases, leaving 5 bases between them. CDR3 length: 12 residues. This CDR3 is CASSFIAGELFF. CDR3 in DNA: TGTGCCAGCAGTTTCATCGCCGGGGAGCTGTTTTTT.

The rearrangement uses TRBV12-3 or TRBV12-4 and TRBJ1-1; D might be TRBD1 (6 bases). Trimming took off 6 bases at V and 1 base at J, with 12 bases between the two ends. This CDR3 has 14 amino acids. CDR3: CASRQDSRNTEAFF. The CDR3, as DNA: TGTGCCAGCAGACAGGACAGTCGGAACACTGAAGCTTTCTTT.

V and J are TRBV20-1 and TRBJ2-1; tentative D call: TRBD2 (5 bases). The V and J ends lost 5 bases and 8 bases respectively, with 10 bases between them. Per the germline V gene, CDR1 is DFQATT and CDR2 is SNEGSKA (reference sequence). The CDR3 extends over 11 amino acids. CDR3 residues: CSAQYSDEQFF. The CDR3 coding sequence is TGCAGTGCTCAATATAGCGATGAGCAGTTCTTC.

This clonotype was observed a handful of times. The J gene is TRBJ1-1, the V gene TRBV29-1; D unclear. The ends were cut back, 4 bases at V and 0 bases at J, with 9 bases in the middle. The germline gives CDR1 SQVTM, CDR2 ANQGSEA. The CDR3 runs 13 residues. CDR3 in amino acids: CSVGKGLNTEAFF. The CDR3 nucleotides are TGCAGCGTTGGGAAGGGTTTGAACACTGAAGCTTTCTTT. Looking up the rest from reference TRBV29-1 and TRBJ1-1 gives the full variable domain: SAVISQKPSRDICQRGTSLTIQCQVDSQVTMMFWYRQQPGQSLTLIATANQGSEATYESGFVIDKFPISRPNLTFSTLTVSNMSPEDSSIYLCSVGKGLNTEAFFGQGTRLTVV.

J is TRBJ1-2 and V is TRBV12-3 or TRBV12-4, with TRBD1 matching over 9 bases. Trimming removed 6 bases from V and 9 bases from J; junction bases left unmatched: 8. The CDR3 is 13 residues long. The CDR3 region has the DNA TGTGCCAGCAGCCAGGGGACAGGGTCGAGCTACACCTTC. Its protein product is CASSQGTGSSYTF.

This clonotype was recorded a few times. The V gene is TRBV29-1, the J gene TRBJ2-7; TRBD2 is a possible D gene (6 bases). Per the germline V gene, CDR1 is SQVTM and CDR2 is ANQGSEA. This CDR3 comprises 13 residues. Trimming cost V 5 bases and J 1 base, with 12 bases left between them. DNA for the CDR3: TGCAGCGTTCTGAGGGAGGATTCCTACGAGCAGTACTTC. Translated: CSVLREDSYEQYF.

This chain joins TRBV10-3 and TRBJ2-5; D is undetermined. Germline V gene sequence: CDR1 ENHRY, CDR2 SYGVKD. V lost 0 bases, J lost 5 bases, and 7 bases lay in between. The CDR3 is made up of 13 amino acids. In DNA, the CDR3 is TGTGCCATCAGTGAGTCTATGTGGGAGACCCAGTACTTC. Its protein is CAISESMWETQYF.